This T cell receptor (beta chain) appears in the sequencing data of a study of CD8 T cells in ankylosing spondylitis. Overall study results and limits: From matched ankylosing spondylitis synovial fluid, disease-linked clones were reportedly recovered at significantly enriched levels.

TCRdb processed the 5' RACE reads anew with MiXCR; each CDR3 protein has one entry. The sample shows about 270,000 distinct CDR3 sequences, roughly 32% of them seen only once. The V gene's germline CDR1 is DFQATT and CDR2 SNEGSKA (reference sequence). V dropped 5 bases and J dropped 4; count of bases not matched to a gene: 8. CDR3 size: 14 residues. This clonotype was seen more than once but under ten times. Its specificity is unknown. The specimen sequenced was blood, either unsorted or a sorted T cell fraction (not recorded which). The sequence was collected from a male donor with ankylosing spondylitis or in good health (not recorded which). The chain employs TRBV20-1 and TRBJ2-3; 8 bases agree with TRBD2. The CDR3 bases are TGCAGTGCTCTCTTCCGGGGGGGGCCAGATACGCAGTATTTT. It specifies CSALFRGGPDTQYF.